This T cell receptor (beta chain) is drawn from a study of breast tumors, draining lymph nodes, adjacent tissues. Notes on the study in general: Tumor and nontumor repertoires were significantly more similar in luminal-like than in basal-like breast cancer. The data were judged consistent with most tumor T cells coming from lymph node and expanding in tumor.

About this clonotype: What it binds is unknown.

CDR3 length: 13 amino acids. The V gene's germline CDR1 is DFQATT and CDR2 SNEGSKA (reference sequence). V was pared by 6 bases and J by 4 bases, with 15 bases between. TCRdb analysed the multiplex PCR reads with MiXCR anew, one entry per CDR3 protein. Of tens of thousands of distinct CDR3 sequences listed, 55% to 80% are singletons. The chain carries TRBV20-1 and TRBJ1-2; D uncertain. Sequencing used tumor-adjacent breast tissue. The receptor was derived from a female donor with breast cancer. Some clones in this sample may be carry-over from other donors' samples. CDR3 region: CSASTPGSYGYTF. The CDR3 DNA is TGCAGTGCGTCAACTCCGGGGTCCTATGGCTACACCTTC.